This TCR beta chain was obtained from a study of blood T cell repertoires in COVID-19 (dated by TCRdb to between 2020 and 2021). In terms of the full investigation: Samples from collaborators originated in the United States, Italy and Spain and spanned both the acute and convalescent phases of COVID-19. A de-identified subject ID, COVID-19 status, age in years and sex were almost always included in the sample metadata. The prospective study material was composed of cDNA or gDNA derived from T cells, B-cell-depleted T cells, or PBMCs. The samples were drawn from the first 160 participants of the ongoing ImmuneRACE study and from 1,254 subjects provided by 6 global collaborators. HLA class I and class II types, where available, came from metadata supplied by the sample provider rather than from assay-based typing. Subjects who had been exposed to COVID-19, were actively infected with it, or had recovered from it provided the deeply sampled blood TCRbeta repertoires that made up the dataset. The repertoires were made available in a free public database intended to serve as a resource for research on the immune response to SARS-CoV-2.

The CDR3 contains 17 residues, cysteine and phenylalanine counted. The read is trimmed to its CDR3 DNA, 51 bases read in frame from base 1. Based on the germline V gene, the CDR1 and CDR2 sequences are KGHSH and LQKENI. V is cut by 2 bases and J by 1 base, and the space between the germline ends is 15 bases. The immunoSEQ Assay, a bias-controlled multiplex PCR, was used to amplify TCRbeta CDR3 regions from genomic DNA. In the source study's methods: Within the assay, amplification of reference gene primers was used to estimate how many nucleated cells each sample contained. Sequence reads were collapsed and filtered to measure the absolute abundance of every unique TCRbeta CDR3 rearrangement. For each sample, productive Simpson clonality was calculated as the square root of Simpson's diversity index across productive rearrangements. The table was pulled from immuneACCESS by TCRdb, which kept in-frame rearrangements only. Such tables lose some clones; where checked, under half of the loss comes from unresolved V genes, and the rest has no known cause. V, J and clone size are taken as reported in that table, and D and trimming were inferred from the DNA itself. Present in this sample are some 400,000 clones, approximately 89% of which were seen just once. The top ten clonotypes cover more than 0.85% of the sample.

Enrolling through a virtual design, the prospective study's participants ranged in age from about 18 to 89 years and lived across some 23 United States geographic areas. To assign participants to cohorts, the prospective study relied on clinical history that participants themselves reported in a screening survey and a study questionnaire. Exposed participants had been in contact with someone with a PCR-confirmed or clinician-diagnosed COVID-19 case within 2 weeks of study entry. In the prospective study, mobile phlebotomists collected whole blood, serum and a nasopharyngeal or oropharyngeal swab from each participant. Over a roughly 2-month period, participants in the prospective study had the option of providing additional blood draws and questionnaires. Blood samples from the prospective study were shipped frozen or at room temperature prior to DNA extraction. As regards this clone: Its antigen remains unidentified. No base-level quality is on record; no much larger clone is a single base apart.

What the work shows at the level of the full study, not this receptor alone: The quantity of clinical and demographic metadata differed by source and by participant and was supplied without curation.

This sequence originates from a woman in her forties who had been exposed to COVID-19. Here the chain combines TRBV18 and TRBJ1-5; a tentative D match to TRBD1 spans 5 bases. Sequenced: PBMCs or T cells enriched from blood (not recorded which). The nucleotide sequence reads TGTGCCAGCTCACCAGAACGTCTGGGGCTAAGCAATCAGCCCCAGCATTTT. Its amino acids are CASSPERLGLSNQPQHF.